The next 27 T cell receptor beta chains were all read from a single sample in a study of vaccination effects on CD4 cells after COVID-19. The ViraFEST assay expanded antigen-specific CD4+ T cells with viral peptide pools before sequencing. Having been cultured for 10 days, the cells underwent CD4+ T cell isolation. SARS-CoV-2 infection was confirmed by PCR in the person between March and December 2020. Using immunoSEQ multiplex PCR, the repertoire was profiled, and TCRdb retains in-frame clones only, with some absent. Of fewer than 40,000 clones in the sample, 65% to 75% were seen once. These TCRs' antigens remain unknown. Sample: CD4+ T cells from PBMCs cultured with a peptide pool, taken before COVID-19 vaccination. The source of these receptors is a human donor who had a prior SARS-CoV-2 infection.

The V call is TRBV19, the J call TRBJ1-1, with 7 bases fitting TRBD1. CDR3 size: 17 residues. Germline V CDR1 and CDR2: LNHDA, SQIVND (reference sequence). J gave up 1 base and V 9 bases, and 17 bases lay outside the gene matches. CDR3 amino acids: CARKSPTRDSQNTEAFF. CDR3 bases: TGTGCCAGGAAATCACCGACCCGGGACAGTCAGAACACTGAAGCTTTCTTT.

This clone was counted only a few times. The chain uses TRBV3-1 (or the pseudogene TRBV3-2) and TRBJ1-5, with 7 bases that match TRBD1. The germline gives CDR1 LGHDT, CDR2 YNNKEL (reference sequence). V was pared by 5 bases and J by 11 bases, with 6 bases of the junction left unmatched. This CDR3 is 12 amino acids long. The CDR3 DNA is TGTGCCAGCAGCTCGCAGGGGGAGGCCCAGCATTTT. Translation: CASSSQGEAQHF.

The V call is TRBV27, the J call TRBJ2-3; D gene unclear. Trimming shortened V by 8 bases and J by 9 bases, and 12 bases separated the two germline ends. The germline gives CDR1 MNHEY, CDR2 SMNVEV (reference sequence). This CDR3 has 11 residues. The CDR3 here is CASSEATTQYF. The CDR3 DNA is TGTGCCAGCTCCGAGGCCACAACGCAGTATTTT.

The table lists this clone with a few counts. The chain combines TRBV7-9 with TRBJ1-1; D not certain. Germline V lookup: CDR1 SEHNR, CDR2 FQNEAQ (reference sequence). CDR3 size: 13 residues. V was shortened by 0 bases and J by 4 bases, with 6 bases between the two germline ends. DNA for the CDR3: TGTGCCAGCAGCTTAGCGCTGGGCACTGAAGCTTTCTTT. This gives the protein CASSLALGTEAFF.

The chain has TRBV12-3 or TRBV12-4 and TRBJ1-1; D not resolved. V lost 3 bases and J lost 7, with 9 bases in between. CDR3 length equals 12 residues. The CDR3 bases are TGTGCCAGCAGTTTCCACAGTCTTGAAGCTTTCTTT. Translated, it gives CASSFHSLEAFF.

V is TRBV6-5 and J is TRBJ2-7, with D perhaps TRBD1 (6 bases). Trimming shortened V by 4 bases and J by 4 bases, and 14 bases separated the two germline ends. The CDR3 runs to 14 residues. From germline, CDR1 is MNHEY and CDR2 SVGAGI. DNA of the CDR3: TGTGCCAGCAGTTCCACAGGGTCCTCTTACGAGCAGTACTTC. As protein: CASSSTGSSYEQYF.

This chain links TRBV13 with TRBJ2-3; 8 positions match TRBD2. CDR3 size: 17 residues. Germline V gene data show CDR1 as PRHDT and CDR2 as FYEKMQ (reference sequence). With V trimmed by 7 bases and J by 0 bases, 12 bases remained unmatched. DNA of the CDR3: TGTGCCAGCATCCAGAGGGCTAGCGGGCCTAGCACAGATACGCAGTATTTT. This codes for CASIQRASGPSTDTQYF.

The rearrangement joins TRBV5-1 to TRBJ1-6, with D possibly matching TRBD1 (5 bases). This CDR3 comprises 16 residues. CDR1 is SGHRS and CDR2 is YFSETQ in the germline V gene. V lost 2 bases and J 2 bases, leaving 11 bases between the germline ends. CDR3 coding DNA: TGCGCCAGCAGCTTTCAACTAGGGGCCTATAATTCACCCCTCCACTTT. Translating it yields CASSFQLGAYNSPLHF. Full variable domain (missing parts from reference TRBV5-1 and TRBJ1-6): KAGVTQTPRYLIKTRGQQVTLSCSPISGHRSVSWYQQTPGQGLQFLFEYFSETQRNKGNFPGRFSGRQFSNSRSEMNVSTLELGDSALYLCASSFQLGAYNSPLHFGNGTRLTVT.

The sample holds one count of this clone. The chain recombines TRBV11-2 with TRBJ2-3; D is unresolved. This CDR3 comprises 12 residues. Germline V gene sequence: CDR1 SGHAT, CDR2 FQNNGV. Trimming took off 2 bases at V and 9 bases at J, with 9 bases between the two ends. CDR3 sequence (DNA): TGTGCCAGCAGCTTACAAGCCGGCACGCAGTATTTT. It translates to CASSLQAGTQYF.

The rearrangement links TRBV5-1 to TRBJ1-2, with 7 bases matching TRBD1. Trimming took 4 bases from V and 4 from J; bases not matched to a gene: 4. The germline CDR1 and CDR2 sequences are SGHRS and YFSETQ. The CDR3 contains 13 residues. CDR3 sequence: CASSEGQSYGYTF. The CDR3, as DNA: TGCGCCAGCAGCGAGGGACAGAGCTATGGCTACACCTTC.

The V and J genes are TRBV21-1 and TRBJ2-7. TRBV21-1 is described as a pseudogene. The CDR3 is 16 residues long. The CDR3 nucleotides are TGTGCCAGCAGCAAAACAGAAAGACTTTGCTCCTACGAGCAGTACTTC. Its translation: CASSKTERLCSYEQYF.

The gene calls are TRBV9 and TRBJ1-1; D ambiguous. Between the trimmed V and J ends, which lost 0 bases and 1 base, there was a span of 13 bases. The V gene's germline CDR1 is SGDLS and CDR2 YYNGEE. The CDR3 has 16 amino acids. The CDR3 DNA reads TGTGCCAGCAGCGTAGCGCGGGCGCGGAAGAACACTGAAGCTTTCTTT. This codes for CASSVARARKNTEAFF.

J is TRBJ2-7 and V is TRBV6-5; 9 bases match TRBD1. The CDR3 has 15 residues. CDR1 and CDR2 (germline): MNHEY, SVGAGI. Germline trimming cut 2 bases from V and 0 bases from J; bases unmatched to any gene: 2. CDR3 in DNA: TGTGCCAGCAGTTACCGGGACAGGGTCTCCTACGAGCAGTACTTC. Translated: CASSYRDRVSYEQYF.

A few counts support this clone. The chain links TRBV4-2 to TRBJ1-1, with D unclear. Germline loops: CDR1 LGHNA, CDR2 YNFKEQ. The CDR3 has 14 residues. V lost 0 bases to trimming and J lost 10 bases, with 15 bases between them. CDR3 protein: CASSQDGRQMGAFF. CDR3 sequence (DNA): TGTGCCAGCAGCCAAGATGGTAGGCAGATGGGAGCTTTCTTT.

V usage is TRBV30 and J usage is TRBJ2-7; D may be TRBD2 (8 bases). The CDR3 has 15 residues. V was pared by 0 bases and J by 3 bases, with 15 bases between. The germline gives CDR1 GTSNPN, CDR2 SVGIG (reference sequence). CDR3 sequence (DNA): TGTGCCTGGAGTGTGACAGGGCGGGAGGTCTACGAGCAGTACTTC. This encodes CAWSVTGREVYEQYF. Looking up the rest from reference TRBV30 and TRBJ2-7 gives the full variable domain: SQTIHQWPATLVQPVGSPLSLECTVEGTSNPNLYWYRQAAGRGLQLLFYSVGIGQISSEVPQNLSASRPQDRQFILSSKKLLLSDSGFYLCAWSVTGREVYEQYFGPGTRLTVT.

This clone has just a few counts. The genes are TRBV4-3 and TRBJ2-7, with D tentatively TRBD1 or TRBD2 (6 bases each). The germline gives CDR1 LGHNA, CDR2 YSLEER. V dropped 1 base and J dropped 4 bases, with 17 bases sitting between them. The CDR3 runs to 16 residues. Here the CDR3 DNA reads TGCGCCAGCAGCCAAGGGGGGGCCCTTACAACTTACGAGCAGTACTTC. It is translated as CASSQGGALTTYEQYF.

V and J are TRBV19 and TRBJ1-6, with TRBD1 matching 8 bases. This CDR3 is 16 amino acids long. Per germline, CDR1 LNHDA and CDR2 SQIVND (reference sequence). The V and J ends lost 7 bases and 3 bases, in that order; junction bases with no gene match: 8. CDR3 in amino acids: CASTRQGTLYNSPLHF. CDR3 bases: TGTGCCAGTACTCGACAGGGGACTCTCTATAATTCACCCCTCCACTTT.

The count of this clone is one. The CDR3 loop is CASSYMAFEGTVTKFF. CDR3 DNA: TGTGCCAGCAGTTACATGGCGTTTGAGGGTACGGTTACCAAGTTCTTC. The chain couples TRBV6-6 to TRBJ2-1; a possible D gene is TRBD2 (5 bases). The V gene lost 2 bases and the J gene lost 14 bases, with 25 bases spanning the gap. Germline assignment: CDR1 MNHNY and CDR2 SVGAGI (reference sequence). The CDR3 has 16 amino acids.

This clone occurred once. The V call is TRBV11-3, the J call TRBJ2-2, with D possibly matching TRBD2 (5 bases). Trimming cost V 5 bases and J 4 bases, with 14 bases left between them. Germline-derived CDR1 and CDR2 are SGHNT and YENEEA. CDR3 length: 15 residues. The DNA for the CDR3 is TGTGCCAGCAGCGCCTACAGAGGGTCCACCGGGGAGCTGTTTTTT. It codes for CASSAYRGSTGELFF.

A few counts support this clone. V usage is TRBV12-5 and J usage is TRBJ1-1; D is uncertain. V lost 3 bases, J lost 5 bases, and 13 bases lay in between. Germline assignment: CDR1 LGHNT and CDR2 FRNRAP. There are 14 residues in the CDR3. CDR3 sequence (DNA): TGTGCTAGTGGTTTTATGGGGAGGAGTACTGAAGCTTTCTTT. Protein: CASGFMGRSTEAFF. Drawing the rest from reference TRBV12-5 and TRBJ1-1, the complete variable domain is DARVTQTPRHKVTEMGQEVTMRCQPILGHNTVFWYRQTMMQGLELLAYFRNRAPLDDSGMPKDRFSAEMPDATLATLKIQPSEPRDSAVYFCASGFMGRSTEAFFGQGTRLTVV.

The rearrangement uses TRBV12-3 or TRBV12-4 and TRBJ1-3; no definite D call. The CDR3 length is 13 residues. V lost 5 bases and J 0 bases, leaving 5 bases between the germline ends. The CDR3: CASSPSSGNTIYF. Written as DNA, the CDR3 is TGTGCCAGCAGTCCCTCCTCTGGAAACACCATATATTTT.

The chain links TRBV5-1 to TRBJ1-1; D possibly corresponds to TRBD1 (6 bases). V lost 4 bases and J lost 4, with 17 bases in between. CDR1 is SGHRS and CDR2 is YFSETQ in the germline V gene. The CDR3 length is 15 residues. CDR3 residues: CASSPAPGGATEAFF. The CDR3 region has the DNA TGCGCCAGCAGCCCGGCCCCGGGGGGGGCCACTGAAGCTTTCTTT.

The rearrangement uses TRBV6-6 and TRBJ2-5; D unclear. Germline V gene data show CDR1 as MNHNY and CDR2 as SVGAGI (reference sequence). Between the trimmed V and J ends, which lost 7 bases and 5 bases, there was a span of 14 bases. The CDR3 has 13 residues. The CDR3 sequence is CASTSGLTETQYF. DNA for the CDR3: TGTGCCAGCACCAGTGGGCTAACCGAGACCCAGTACTTC.

This rearrangement joins TRBV23-1 to TRBJ1-5, with 8 bases matching TRBD1. TRBV23-1 is an ORF, and what it does is uncertain. The CDR3 sequence is 16 residues long. The ends lost 1 base at V and 9 bases at J; junction bases unmatched: 11. The CDR3 here is CASSQFPGQDTMPQHF. CDR3 sequence (DNA): TGCGCCAGCAGTCAATTCCCGGGACAGGACACGATGCCCCAGCATTTT.

The genes are TRBV27 and TRBJ2-2; no reliable D call. Trimming pared 3 bases from V and 1 base from J, leaving 9 bases between. CDR3 length equals 15 residues. In germline, CDR1 is MNHEY, CDR2 SMNVEV (reference sequence). The CDR3 DNA is TGTGCCAGCAGTTTTGAAAGTTTGAACACCGGGGAGCTGTTTTTT. As protein: CASSFESLNTGELFF.

This clone has more than one count but fewer than ten. In DNA form, the CDR3 reads TGTGCCACCAGTACGAACCTAGTGGGGGGAATACGCAATCAGCCCCAGCATTTT. Protein sequence: CATSTNLVGGIRNQPQHF. The rearrangement uses TRBV15 and TRBJ1-5; a possible D gene is TRBD1 (5 bases). The CDR3 has 18 residues. V was cut by 6 bases and J by 2 bases, with 23 bases left in between. The germline V gene encodes CDR1 LNHNV and CDR2 YYDKDF (reference sequence).

V gene TRBV24-1 combines with J gene TRBJ2-3; D might be TRBD2 (7 bases). Germline V lookup: CDR1 KGHDR, CDR2 SFDVKD. V lost 7 bases to trimming and J lost 6 bases, with 22 bases between them. The CDR3 is 16 amino acids. CDR3 amino acids: CATSAIEGGVGDTQYF. In DNA form, the CDR3 reads TGTGCCACCAGCGCTATTGAGGGGGGGGTTGGGGATACGCAGTATTTT.